The rows below give T cell receptor beta chains drawn from one sample of a study of blood T cell repertoires in COVID-19. Profiling relied on immunoSEQ multiplex PCR, and the TCRdb table lists in-frame clones only, not all of them. Of roughly 280,000 clones listed, approximately 91% were seen once; the top ten hold approximately 10%. The sequenced material came from peripheral blood. The receptor source for this set is a woman in her 30s with COVID-19, enrolled during active disease. Both conserved end residues are part of each CDR3. Each record gives: CDR3 protein, CDR3 DNA, J gene, V gene, clone size, D gene. The D gene is left open where the match is weak. Not every row has a clone size; where given, it reads once, few, many or a size class.

CASSWTSGHDNEQFF TGTGCCAGCAGTTGGACTAGCGGGCATGACAATGAGCAGTTCTTC TRBJ2-1 TRBV2 . TRBD2
CASSVAGQNQPQHF TGTGCCAGCAGCGTAGCGGGACAGAATCAGCCCCAGCATTTT TRBJ1-5 TRBV9 once TRBD1
CASSARQGLSYNSPLHF TGTGCCAGCAGTGCGCGACAGGGATTATCCTATAATTCACCCCTCCACTTT TRBJ1-6 TRBV28 . TRBD1
CASRRRQGDQPQHF TGTGCCAGCAGAAGGAGGCAGGGGGATCAGCCCCAGCATTTT TRBJ1-5 TRBV2 . TRBD1
CASSLYLDRVVDQPQHF TGTGCCAGCAGTTTATATTTGGACAGGGTAGTCGATCAGCCCCAGCATTTT TRBJ1-5 TRBV28 . TRBD1
CASRTTGANREQYF TGTGCCAGCAGGACGACAGGGGCGAATCGCGAGCAGTACTTC TRBJ2-7 TRBV6-5 . TRBD1
CASNQREVQETQYF TGTGCCAGCAATCAGCGGGAGGTCCAAGAGACCCAGTACTTC TRBJ2-5 TRBV28 . TRBD2
CASSATGVGVKGEQFF TGTGCCAGCAGCGCTACAGGTGTAGGCGTAAAGGGTGAGCAGTTCTTC TRBJ2-1 TRBV9 . .
CASSLPPAGGPSNEQFF TGTGCCAGCAGCTTGCCCCCTGCGGGAGGGCCTTCGAATGAGCAGTTCTTC TRBJ2-1 TRBV7-9 . TRBD2
CATSEPGQGYQETQYF TGTGCCACCAGTGAACCGGGACAGGGGTACCAAGAGACCCAGTACTTC TRBJ2-5 TRBV24-1 . TRBD1